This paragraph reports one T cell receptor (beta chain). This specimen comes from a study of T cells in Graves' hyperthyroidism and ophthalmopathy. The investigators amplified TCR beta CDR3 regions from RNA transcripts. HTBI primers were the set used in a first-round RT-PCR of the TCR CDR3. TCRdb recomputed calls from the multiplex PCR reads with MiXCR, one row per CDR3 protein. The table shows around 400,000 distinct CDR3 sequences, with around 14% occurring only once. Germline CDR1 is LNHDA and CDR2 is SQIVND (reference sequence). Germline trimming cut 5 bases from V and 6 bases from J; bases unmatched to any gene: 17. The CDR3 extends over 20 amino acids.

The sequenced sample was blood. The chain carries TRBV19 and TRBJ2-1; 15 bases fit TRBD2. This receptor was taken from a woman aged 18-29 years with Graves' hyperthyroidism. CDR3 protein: CASSFSCYGTSGRFSNEQFF. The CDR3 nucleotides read TGTGCCAGTAGTTTCTCCTGCTATGGGACTAGCGGGAGGTTCTCCAATGAGCAGTTCTTC.